Given below is one T cell receptor beta chain in context. Its target antigen remains unknown. A read error may be the cause here, since a much bigger clone is one base away. Naive CD8 T cells, defined as CD8+CD4-CCR7+CD45RA+, were FACS-sorted into RLT Plus buffer on a BD FACSAria II. Some naive CD8 T cell RNA was split equally between MIDCIRS and a Smart-seq2-style 5'RACE protocol for a sensitivity comparison. CD8 T cells were enriched with RosetteSep CD8+ T Cell Enrichment Cocktail and Ficoll-Paque, followed by ACK red cell lysis. The data originate from a study of molecular identifiers for immune sequencing clone quantification (dated by TCRdb to between 2017 and 2018). With respect to the entire study: For a replicate experiment, the RNA from either approximately 20,000 or 100,000 naive CD8 T cells was divided into five aliquots, and four of those aliquots went on to sequencing. This methods study used CD8 T cells to benchmark TCR RNA copy counting and molecular-identifier clustering-based TCR repertoire sequencing (MIDCIRS).

Summary of the overall study and its limitations: Even against a background of 800,000 to 1,000,000 naive CD8 T cells, spiked-in Jurkat TCR RNA amounting to a single cell's worth was reported to be detectable. The sizes of highly expanded clones could end up underestimated when identical TCR molecules share a barcode. In CMV-specific effector cells, clones with more than 20 RNA copies accounted for over 99% of molecules, whereas in naive cells such clones accounted for under 1%. Without barcode sub-clustering, chimeric consensus sequences inflated TCR diversity; chimeras reached as high as 47%. Modeling gave roughly 3 recovered TCR RNA copies per cell versus around 10 by digital PCR, implying approximately 32% capture efficiency.

Receptor libraries were prepared by PCR. TCRdb lists the instrument as Illumina MiSeq. Purification of total RNA was performed with the Qiagen AllPrep DNA/RNA kit. Reads from multiple sequencing runs of the same library were pooled before analysis. Per the original workflow: Reads were retained only if an exact TCR constant sequence was present, and the retained reads were trimmed to 150 nt and grouped according to their 12-nt molecular barcodes. Reads in each barcode group were sub-clustered using a 15% Levenshtein threshold, and a quality-weighted consensus sequence was built for each RNA molecule. Non-functional sequences were excluded, and lower-count sequences lying one edit away from another sequence were also excluded. Barcode sub-clusters with fewer than 20% of the maximum read count were removed, based on fitting two negative binomial distributions. TCRdb redid the processing of the public reads, applying fastp at Q25 and MiXCR, and retained in-frame beta chains. Every CDR3 protein is listed once, alongside the most common genes and DNA of its rows. TCRdb's processing, not the study's, gives the V and J calls here. The sample data list about 40,000 distinct CDR3 sequences, and 18% of these were observed just once. Of the sample, around 7% falls within the top ten clones.

Taken from the germline V gene (reference sequence), the CDR1 and CDR2 loops are WNHNN and SYGVQD. Trimmed from V: 7 bases; trimmed from J: 4 bases; junction bases lacking a gene match: 8. Including cysteine and phenylalanine, the CDR3 has 14 amino acids. Just CDR3 DNA is preserved here, 42 bases in frame from base 1. The sequenced sample was naive CD8+ T cells from blood, with Jurkat cell RNA spiked in. The label giving this sample's cell subset or site can be read as: FACS-sorted CD8+CD4-CCR7+CD45RA+ naive T cells. The rearranged segments are TRBV10-1 and TRBJ2-7; the central 9 bases match TRBD1. This sequence was found in a human donor in good health. Some libraries in this study had Jurkat cell RNA spiked in. CDR3 region: CASTGTGKLYEQYF. The nucleotide sequence reads as follows: TGCGCCAGCACAGGGACAGGGAAACTTTACGAGCAGTACTTC.